This TCR beta chain was recovered during a study of shared clonotypes between healthy human individuals. In the case of this clone: Its antigen is not known. This same CDR3 is encoded by further DNA sequences in the sample.

The repertoire was sequenced with immunoSEQ multiplex PCR; TCRdb's copy has only in-frame clones and lacks some. Altogether about 2.3 million clones are present, 85% to 95% being singletons, with the ten largest covering about 0.41%. Study results and limitations: Deeper or shallower sequencing was expected to change how clonotypes are shared among donors.

The V gene lost 0 bases and the J gene lost 2 bases, with 11 bases spanning the gap. The CDR3 spans 15 residues. Germline V gene lookup returns CDR1 SGDLS and CDR2 YYNGEE. The V and J genes are TRBV9 and TRBJ2-5; TRBD1 is a possible D gene (5 bases). The TCR originated in a man younger than 35 in good health. Some clones in this sample may be carry-over from other donors' samples. Sequencing was done on a sample of naive CD4+ T cells from PBMCs. Subset given: CD45RA+ positively selected. CDR3 in amino acids: CASSVAPREQETQYF. In nucleotides, the CDR3 is TGTGCCAGCAGCGTAGCCCCCAGGGAACAAGAGACCCAGTACTTC.